Detailed here is one TCR beta chain. Its specificity is unknown. This sample was included in a study of shared clonotypes between healthy human individuals. Notes on the study in general: Sampling used blood alone; tissue repertoires probably differ.

It was into CD45RA+ naive and CD45RA-negative memory subsets that the CD4+ cells were split. Replicate PCRs from sorted subsets contained approximately 190 ng DNA, which is around 30,000 T cell genomes. Sequencing was performed with immunoSEQ multiplex PCR; in TCRdb, only in-frame clones are kept and a portion is missing. In the table there are 1.4 million to 1.5 million clones, roughly 95% of which are singletons. The CDR3 extends over 13 amino acids. With 4 bases removed from V and 3 bases from J, the gap between germline ends came to 10 bases. The germline CDR1 and CDR2 sequences are SGHRS and YFSETQ.

This TCR derives from a man aged 25-40 years in good health. Sequencing was performed on naive CD4+ T cells sorted from blood. Subset meaning: CD45RA+ positively selected. This chain uses TRBV5-1 with TRBJ2-5, with D perhaps TRBD2 (5 bases). The CDR3 sequence is CASSVTAEETQYF. The DNA of the CDR3 is TGCGCCAGCAGCGTTACAGCGGAAGAGACCCAGTACTTC. Based on the CDR3 plus reference TRBV5-1 and TRBJ2-5, the full variable domain is KAGVTQTPRYLIKTRGQQVTLSCSPISGHRSVSWYQQTPGQGLQFLFEYFSETQRNKGNFPGRFSGRQFSNSRSEMNVSTLELGDSALYLCASSVTAEETQYFGPGTRLLVL.